The source of this T cell receptor (beta chain) is a study of blood T cell repertoires in COVID-19. In the study overall: Sites across the United States, Italy and Spain contributed samples from acute and convalescent COVID-19. Sample material is recorded as cDNA or gDNA derived from T cells, B-cell-depleted T cells, or PBMCs.

V dropped 8 bases and J dropped 6 bases, with 21 bases sitting between them. The germline gives CDR1 MNHEY, CDR2 SMNVEV (reference sequence). This CDR3 comprises 15 residues. As originally analysed: Cell counts per sample came from amplifying reference gene primers. The table came from immunoSEQ multiplex PCR; TCRdb's copy has only in-frame clones and leaves some out. V and J calls and clone size are those listed in that table; D and trimming were worked out from the DNA. The data contain about 300,000 clones, 87% of them singletons. The clonotype was recovered from a man younger than 35 with active or convalescent COVID-19. The rearrangement links TRBV27 to TRBJ2-3; D might be TRBD1 (6 bases). Material for sequencing was peripheral blood. The CDR3 region has the DNA TGTGCCAGCCAGAGAGGGGGAGTTCCGGGGGATACGCAGTATTTT. The encoded protein is CASQRGGVPGDTQYF.